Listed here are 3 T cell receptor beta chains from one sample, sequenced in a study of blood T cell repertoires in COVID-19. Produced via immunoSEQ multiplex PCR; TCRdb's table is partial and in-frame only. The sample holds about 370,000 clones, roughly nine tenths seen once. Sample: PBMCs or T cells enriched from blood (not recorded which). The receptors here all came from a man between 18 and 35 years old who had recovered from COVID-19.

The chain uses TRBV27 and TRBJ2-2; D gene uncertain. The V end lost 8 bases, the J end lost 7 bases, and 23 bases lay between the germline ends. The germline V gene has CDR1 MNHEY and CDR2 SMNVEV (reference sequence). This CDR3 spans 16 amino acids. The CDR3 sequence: CASCKVADGYGGELFF. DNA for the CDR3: TGTGCCAGCTGTAAGGTGGCGGATGGGTACGGCGGGGAGCTGTTTTTT.

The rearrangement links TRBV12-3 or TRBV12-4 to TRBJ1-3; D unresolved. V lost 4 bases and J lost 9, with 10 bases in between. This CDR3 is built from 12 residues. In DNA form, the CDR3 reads TGTGCCAGCAGTTACCCGGGAGCCACCATATATTTT. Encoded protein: CASSYPGATIYF.

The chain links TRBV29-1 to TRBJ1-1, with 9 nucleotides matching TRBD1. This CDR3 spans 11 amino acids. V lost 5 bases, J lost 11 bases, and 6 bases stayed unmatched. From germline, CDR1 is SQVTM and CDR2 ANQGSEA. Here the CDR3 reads CSVWGQGAAFF. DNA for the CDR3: TGCAGCGTTTGGGGACAGGGAGCCGCTTTCTTT. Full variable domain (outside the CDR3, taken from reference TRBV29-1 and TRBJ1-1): SAVISQKPSRDICQRGTSLTIQCQVDSQVTMMFWYRQQPGQSLTLIATANQGSEATYESGFVIDKFPISRPNLTFSTLTVSNMSPEDSSIYLCSVWGQGAAFFGQGTRLTVV.